Presented here are 29 T cell receptor beta chains from one specimen sequenced in a study of blood T cell repertoires in COVID-19 (dated by TCRdb to the early 2020s). The receptor library was made with the immunoSEQ multiplex PCR assay. TCRdb holds this immuneACCESS table with in-frame rearrangements only. Some clones are missing; in checked studies, unresolved V genes explain under half, and the rest has no known cause. The table for this sample lists 150,000 to 200,000 clones; about 80% of them were counted only once. The ten largest make up over 13% of the sample. Sequencing input: peripheral blood. The receptor set was obtained from a man aged 25-40 years with active or convalescent COVID-19.

This clone was picked up one time. The CDR3 here is CASSAAVPGTSGGLAKNIQYF. As DNA, the CDR3 is TGTGCCAGCAGCGCCGCCGTGCCCGGGACTAGCGGCGGCTTAGCCAAAAACATTCAGTACTTC. The genes are TRBV9 and TRBJ2-4, with 11 bases matching TRBD2. The germline CDR1 and CDR2 sequences are SGDLS and YYNGEE. Trimming cost V 3 bases and J 0 bases; bases outside gene matches: 17. There are 21 residues in the CDR3.

This clone was seen just once. V usage is TRBV10-3 and J usage is TRBJ1-2, with a weak D call TRBD1 (5 bases). The germline gives CDR1 ENHRY, CDR2 SYGVKD. This CDR3 contains 13 residues. The V and J ends lost 6 bases and 2 bases respectively, with 10 bases between them. CDR3 sequence: CAISLQENYGYTF. Written as DNA, the CDR3 is TGTGCCATCAGCTTACAGGAAAACTATGGCTACACCTTC.

This clone was seen a few times. V and J are TRBV4-1 and TRBJ2-7; TRBD1 matches at 7 bases. CDR1 is MGHRA and CDR2 is YSYEKL in the germline V gene. The CDR3 contains 15 residues. V dropped 4 bases and J dropped 2; count of bases not matched to a gene: 8. The CDR3 coding sequence is TGCGCCAGCAGCCGTGAACAGGGGAGACCCTACGAGCAGTACTTC. It specifies CASSREQGRPYEQYF.

This chain links TRBV6-6 with TRBJ2-7, with 10 bases lining up with TRBD1. With V trimmed by 6 bases and J by 3 bases, 8 bases remained unmatched. CDR3 size: 15 residues. Germline V lookup: CDR1 MNHNY, CDR2 SVGAGI (reference sequence). The DNA of the CDR3 is TGTGCCAGCAGACCCCGGGACAGGGGAAACTACGAGCAGTACGTC. It is translated as CASRPRDRGNYEQYV.

The V and J genes are TRBV19 and TRBJ1-1; 8 bases are a match to TRBD1. There are 16 residues in the CDR3. Germline assignment: CDR1 LNHDA and CDR2 SQIVND (reference sequence). V shed 4 bases and J 1 base; nucleotides not matched to a gene: 8. The CDR3 here is CASSTNRGLWNTEAFF. In nucleotides, the CDR3 is TGTGCCAGTAGTACGAACAGGGGGTTGTGGAACACTGAAGCTTTCTTT.

The rearrangement joins TRBV12-3 or TRBV12-4 to TRBJ1-2, with 8 bases aligning to TRBD1. With 4 bases clipped from V and 7 bases from J, the junction kept 5 bases outside the gene matches. The CDR3 is 13 residues long. The CDR3 spells CASSYQGATGYTF. The DNA of the CDR3 is TGTGCCAGCAGTTACCAGGGGGCAACTGGCTACACCTTC.

The CDR3 DNA is TGCAGCGGGGAGGGAACGGGGTCCATTTATTATGGCTACACCTTC. Encoded protein: CSGEGTGSIYYGYTF. The chain employs TRBV29-1 and TRBJ1-2; D remains ambiguous. The CDR3 covers 15 residues. Germline-derived CDR1 and CDR2 are SQVTM and ANQGSEA. V gave up 7 bases and J gave up 5 bases, with 23 bases separating them.

This chain connects TRBV5-5 to TRBJ1-1; D is ambiguous. Between the trimmed V and J ends, which lost 2 bases and 1 base, there was a span of 9 bases. Germline V gene lookup returns CDR1 SGHKS and CDR2 YYEKEE (reference sequence). CDR3 size: 14 residues. The CDR3 sequence: CASSFGAGNTEAFF. Written as DNA, the CDR3 is TGTGCCAGCAGCTTCGGCGCAGGGAACACTGAAGCTTTCTTT.

This clone turned up a few times. This rearrangement joins TRBV6-4 to TRBJ2-2; D gene unclear. CDR1 and CDR2 (germline): MRHNA, SNTAGT. V lost 5 bases and J lost 6, with 10 bases in between. The CDR3 covers 13 residues. The CDR3 nucleotides are TGTGCCAGCAGTATGAGTATTTCCGGGGAGCTGTTTTTT. Encoded protein: CASSMSISGELFF.

On this clone: Distinct nucleotide sequences in the sample also encode this CDR3. This chain connects TRBV19 to TRBJ2-5; D might be TRBD1 (6 bases). Trimming removed 5 bases at V and 3 bases at J, with 10 bases between. The CDR3 spans 13 residues. The germline CDR1 and CDR2 sequences are LNHDA and SQIVND (reference sequence). The CDR3 bases are TGTGCCAGTAGTGGGGGCTTAAAAGAGACCCAGTACTTC. Translation: CASSGGLKETQYF.

This clone was observed a few times. The rearrangement links TRBV29-1 to TRBJ1-2, with D possibly TRBD1 on 6 matching bases. Trimming cost V 6 bases and J 4 bases, with 18 bases left between them. The CDR3 sequence is 14 residues long. From germline, CDR1 is SQVTM and CDR2 ANQGSEA. CDR3 loop: CSVASYGTTYGYTF. DNA of the CDR3: TGCAGCGTCGCCTCCTACGGGACAACCTATGGCTACACCTTC.

V is TRBV9 and J is TRBJ1-2, with D possibly being TRBD1 (6 bases). This CDR3 region has 13 residues. Deletions cut 2 bases from V and 6 bases from J, with 11 bases between. The germline V gene has CDR1 SGDLS and CDR2 YYNGEE. The CDR3 sequence: CASSVGAPNGYTF. DNA of the CDR3: TGTGCCAGCAGCGTGGGGGCACCCAATGGCTACACCTTC.

This clone was observed many times. This chain uses TRBV30 with TRBJ1-3; 12 bases map to TRBD1. Germline assignment: CDR1 GTSNPN and CDR2 SVGIG (reference sequence). The trim removed 6 bases at V and 0 bases at J, leaving 15 bases unmatched. The length of the CDR3 is 19 residues. The CDR3 region has the DNA TGTGCCTGCCCACAGGGACAGGGGGCTTCCCAACTCTCTGGAAACACCATATATTTT. It encodes CACPQGQGASQLSGNTIYF.

This clone was counted at least ten times. CDR3 region: CASSYGTSGNEQFF. The CDR3 coding sequence is TGTGCCAGCAGTTACGGGACTAGCGGGAATGAGCAGTTCTTC. This rearrangement joins TRBV6-2 or TRBV6-3 to TRBJ2-1, with TRBD2 matching over 12 bases. V shed 2 bases and J 7 bases; nucleotides not matched to a gene: 0. The CDR3 covers 14 residues. The V gene's germline CDR1 is MNHEY and CDR2 SVGEGT.

The V and J genes are TRBV4-3 and TRBJ2-1, with TRBD2 identical over 9 bases. J lost 0 bases, V lost 4 bases, and 10 bases had no gene match. The CDR3 runs to 18 residues. Per germline, CDR1 LGHNA and CDR2 YSLEER. The CDR3 loop reads CASSPSALAGFSYNEQFF. The CDR3 DNA sequence: TGCGCCAGCAGCCCTTCCGCGCTAGCGGGATTCTCCTACAATGAGCAGTTCTTC.

The chain employs TRBV6-5 and TRBJ2-7; D may be TRBD2 (7 bases). From germline, CDR1 is MNHEY and CDR2 SVGAGI. V shed 11 bases and J shed 2 bases, with 13 bases lying between them. This CDR3 is 12 amino acids long. CDR3 amino acids: CAARGGPYEQYV. The CDR3 DNA is TGTGCCGCTAGGGGGGGCCCCTACGAGCAGTACGTC.

The V call is TRBV19, the J call TRBJ2-2; 7 nucleotides match TRBD1. The CDR3 consists of 15 residues. V gave up 5 bases and J gave up 0 bases; unmatched junction bases: 3. Germline V CDR1 and CDR2: LNHDA, SQIVND (reference sequence). The CDR3 DNA reads TGTGCCAGTAGTGGAGACAGGGCGAACACCGGGGAGCTGTTTTTT. Translating it yields CASSGDRANTGELFF.

In nucleotides, the CDR3 is TGTGCCAGCAGCGAAAGGGGGACCTCAGGAAACACCATATATTTT. It yields the protein CASSERGTSGNTIYF. The genes are TRBV9 and TRBJ1-3; D is possibly TRBD1 (6 bases). With 3 bases removed from V and 4 bases from J, the gap between germline ends came to 14 bases. The CDR3 has 15 amino acids. CDR1 is SGDLS and CDR2 is YYNGEE in the germline V gene.

J is TRBJ1-5 and V is TRBV19; the D is unclear. Looked up from germline, CDR1 is LNHDA and CDR2 is SQIVND (reference sequence). V gave up 6 bases and J gave up 4 bases, with 13 bases separating them. The CDR3 covers 14 residues. CDR3 in DNA: TGTGCCAGTAGCGGCGTGGGAGGGAATCAGCCCCAGCATTTT. Its translation: CASSGVGGNQPQHF.

This chain uses TRBV7-9 with TRBJ2-3; D might be TRBD2 (6 bases). V gave up 5 bases and J gave up 2 bases, with 14 bases separating them. This CDR3 region has 15 residues. In germline, CDR1 is SEHNR, CDR2 FQNEAQ (reference sequence). The CDR3 region is CASSPTREDTDTQYF. The CDR3 DNA reads as TGTGCCAGCAGCCCTACGCGGGAAGACACAGATACGCAGTATTTT.

The chain links TRBV3-1 (or the pseudogene TRBV3-2) to TRBJ2-3; D unclear. The CDR3 contains 13 residues. Germline-derived CDR1 and CDR2 are LGHDT and YNNKEL (reference sequence). The V end was cut by 0 bases, the J end by 6 bases, with 7 bases between. DNA for the CDR3: TGTGCCAGCAGCCAAGAGAGCCGGGATACGCAGTATTTT. Translating it yields CASSQESRDTQYF.

V and J are TRBV25-1 and TRBJ1-4; D might be TRBD1 (5 bases). This CDR3 has 15 residues. V gave up 1 base and J gave up 5 bases, with 11 bases separating them. The V gene's germline CDR1 is MGHDK and CDR2 SYGVNS. The CDR3 region is CASSESVWTNEKLFF. In DNA, the CDR3 is TGTGCCAGCAGTGAATCAGTATGGACAAATGAAAAACTGTTTTTT.

This clone appeared a few times. The chain recombines TRBV14 with TRBJ2-5; the D is unclear. The CDR3 extends over 11 amino acids. CDR1 and CDR2 from the germline V gene are SGHDN and FVKESK. The V end was cut by 0 bases, the J end by 7 bases, with 3 bases between. The CDR3, as DNA: TGTGCCAGCAGCCAAGAGAGGACCCAGTACTTC. Translated: CASSQERTQYF.

The chain has TRBV27 and TRBJ2-1; 7 positions match TRBD1. V gave up 0 bases and J gave up 6 bases; unmatched junction bases: 5. The CDR3 runs 15 residues. In germline, CDR1 is MNHEY, CDR2 SMNVEV (reference sequence). The CDR3 region has the DNA TGTGCCAGCAGTTTATCAGGGGGCGCTTTCAATGAGCAGTTCTTC. Its translation: CASSLSGGAFNEQFF.

The chain couples TRBV14 to TRBJ1-1; D unresolved. The germline CDR1 and CDR2 sequences are SGHDN and FVKESK. V lost 0 bases and J lost 7, with 12 bases in between. This CDR3 contains 14 residues. The CDR3 bases are TGTGCCAGCAGCCAAGAAACGCCAGCGAGTGAAGCTTTCTTT. Protein sequence: CASSQETPASEAFF.

The V call is TRBV20-1, the J call TRBJ2-2; 10 nucleotides align to TRBD2. Trimming took 5 bases from V and 0 from J; bases not matched to a gene: 12. CDR3 length equals 18 residues. CDR1 DFQATT and CDR2 SNEGSKA come from the germline V gene (reference sequence). The CDR3: CSARGGSGRSANTGELFF. In DNA form, the CDR3 reads TGCAGTGCTCGTGGGGGTAGCGGGAGGTCGGCGAACACCGGGGAGCTGTTTTTT.

The V call is TRBV7-2, the J call TRBJ1-5; 10 nucleotides line up with TRBD1. The germline CDR1 and CDR2 sequences are SGHTA and FQGNSA. The length of the CDR3 is 16 residues. J gave up 4 bases and V 7 bases, and 10 bases lay outside the gene matches. CDR3 region: CASNDEDRGLNQPQHF. The CDR3 DNA is TGTGCCAGCAACGACGAGGACAGGGGGTTAAATCAGCCCCAGCATTTT.

Regarding this clone: Other nucleotide sequences from this sample produce the same CDR3. The chain recombines TRBV7-9 with TRBJ1-1, with D possibly being TRBD1 (5 bases). In germline, CDR1 is SEHNR, CDR2 FQNEAQ (reference sequence). The CDR3 length is 14 residues. The V and J ends lost 5 bases and 0 bases respectively, with 10 bases between them. The CDR3 DNA is TGTGCCAGCAGCCGGGGGGGTCTGAACACTGAAGCTTTCTTT. Translation gives CASSRGGLNTEAFF.

The chain has TRBV6-5 and TRBJ1-1; D ambiguous. The ends were cut back, 8 bases at V and 0 bases at J, with 13 bases in the middle. The germline gives CDR1 MNHEY, CDR2 SVGAGI. The CDR3 is made up of 14 amino acids. CDR3 residues: CASLFQNMNTEAFF. The CDR3 DNA is TGTGCCAGCTTATTTCAGAACATGAACACTGAAGCTTTCTTT.